This record concerns one TCR beta chain sequence. What it binds is unknown. This specimen comes from a study of CXCR3-negative and CXCR3-positive naive CD8 T cells. cDNA libraries for TRB were generated by 5' RACE incorporating UMI labels. TCRdb re-called the 5' RACE reads and catalogs CDR3 proteins one per entry, DNA excluded. The sample data list about 90,000 distinct CDR3 sequences. General study points: TRBV-TRBJ usage was similar across naive CXCR3 subsets but distinct in memory cells. Fresh PBMCs served for most assays, and CXCR3 expression fell partially after cryopreservation.

Sorts that each held a few hundred thousand cells were run in triplicate for every CD8+ T cell subset. Identification of naive CD8+ T cells rested on CD45RO-CCR7+CD27+CD95- status. This TCR came from a human donor in good health. Some clones in this sample may be carry-over from other donors' samples. Sequencing was carried out using naive CXCR3- CD8+ T cells from blood. As for subset: CD45RO-CCR7+CD27+CD95- naive CD8+ T cells lacking CXCR3 (TNR3-).

The CDR3 spells CSARDNKNTEAFF. The chain couples TRBV20-1 to TRBJ1-1. This CDR3 region has 13 residues. Per the germline V gene, CDR1 is DFQATT and CDR2 is SNEGSKA (reference sequence).